The 3 T cell receptor beta chains reported below all come from one sample, sequenced in a study of T cell responses to AZD1222 COVID-19 vaccine. Clones were sequenced by immunoSEQ multiplex PCR, and TCRdb holds only the in-frame ones, with some missing. The sample shows about 140,000 clones, roughly 93% of them seen only once. The sample here was peripheral blood, taken after recovery from COVID-19. The receptors derive from an adult who had recovered from COVID-19.

DNA of the CDR3: TGTGCCAGCAGTTTGTTCCTTACAGGGCGTGAAGCTTTCTTT. Translation gives CASSLFLTGREAFF. The chain joins TRBV28 to TRBJ1-1; perhaps TRBD1 as D (6 bases). V gave up 3 bases and J gave up 7 bases, with 15 bases separating them. This CDR3 has 14 residues. In germline, CDR1 is MDHEN, CDR2 SYDVKM.

The chain's CDR3 is CASSDPQGVGPGELFF. CDR3 coding DNA: TGTGCCAGCAGTGACCCACAGGGTGTAGGGCCCGGGGAGCTGTTTTTT. The J gene is TRBJ2-2, the V gene TRBV6-1; D is perhaps TRBD1 (6 bases). V lost 3 bases to trimming and J lost 6 bases, with 17 bases between them. The germline gives CDR1 MNHNS, CDR2 SASEGT. This CDR3 comprises 16 residues.

V is TRBV19 and J is TRBJ2-5; TRBD2 agrees at 7 bases. Germline V gene lookup returns CDR1 LNHDA and CDR2 SQIVND (reference sequence). V shed 6 bases and J 4 bases; nucleotides not matched to a gene: 11. The CDR3 has 15 amino acids. The DNA of the CDR3 is TGTGCCAGTAGAGATCGAGGGAGGGCCAGAGAGACCCAGTACTTC. Residues: CASRDRGRARETQYF. The whole variable domain, filled in from reference TRBV19 and TRBJ2-5, reads DGGITQSPKYLFRKEGQNVTLSCEQNLNHDAMYWYRQDPGQGLRLIYYSQIVNDFQKGDIAEGYSVSREKKESFPLTVTSAQKNPTAFYLCASRDRGRARETQYFGPGTRLLVL.